The 28 T cell receptor beta chains in this list originate from one sample, sequenced in a study of cytomegalovirus exposure and HLA in healthy donors. Vbeta (60) and Jbeta (13) primers were used in the PCR. Profiled with immunoSEQ multiplex PCR; TCRdb holds only in-frame clones, not every one. Here the sample spans about 150,000 clones, about 80% being singletons. Sequencing was performed on PBMCs. Receptors were obtained from a young woman in good health and CMV-seropositive.

V usage is TRBV6-1 and J usage is TRBJ2-7; D remains unclear. The CDR3 is 17 amino acids. Trimming stripped 0 bases from V and 0 bases from J, with 15 bases between. Germline V gives CDR1 MNHNS, CDR2 SASEGT. CDR3: CASSEAQAPISSYEQYF. The CDR3 DNA is TGTGCCAGCAGTGAAGCGCAAGCTCCTATTAGCTCCTACGAGCAGTACTTC.

The genes are TRBV30 and TRBJ2-7; 11 bases map to TRBD1. The CDR3 length is 13 residues. The V gene's germline CDR1 is GTSNPN and CDR2 SVGIG (reference sequence). With V trimmed by 6 bases and J by 3 bases, 4 bases remained unmatched. The CDR3 DNA reads as TGTGCCTGCCCCGGGACAGGGGGCTACGAGCAGTACTTC. It encodes CACPGTGGYEQYF.

The chain is built from TRBV2 and TRBJ2-1; 13 nucleotides agree with TRBD2. Germline values: CDR1 SNHLY, CDR2 FYNNEI. This CDR3 is 15 amino acids long. Losses at the gene ends were 5 bases for V and 7 bases for J; bases not matched to a gene: 5. CDR3 DNA sequence: TGTGCCAGCAGTTTTGGACTAGCGGGAGTGAATGAGCAGTTCTTC. Amino acids: CASSFGLAGVNEQFF.

V usage is TRBV7-9 and J usage is TRBJ2-5; D is ambiguous. Trimming took 5 bases from V and 2 from J, leaving 6 bases between them. In germline, CDR1 is SEHNR, CDR2 FQNEAQ (reference sequence). The CDR3 is 12 amino acids. The CDR3 spells CASSLLQETQYF. The CDR3 DNA reads TGTGCCAGCAGCCTTCTACAAGAGACCCAGTACTTC.

The rearrangement uses TRBV5-6 and TRBJ1-3; D might be TRBD1 (5 bases). Trimming stripped 1 base from V and 2 bases from J, with 13 bases between. CDR1 is SGHDT, CDR2 YYEEEE, per germline. The CDR3 sequence is 16 residues long. DNA for the CDR3: TGTGCCAGCAGCTTGTTGGAGTGGGGGGCTGGAAACACCATATATTTT. Translation: CASSLLEWGAGNTIYF.

This sequence joins TRBV5-1 and TRBJ2-5; a weak D match, TRBD1 (5 bases). This CDR3 region has 14 residues. Germline CDR1 reads SGHRS; CDR2 reads YFSETQ. Trimming shortened V by 0 bases and J by 5 bases, and 11 bases separated the two germline ends. The CDR3 protein is CASSLDQGRETQYF. CDR3 DNA: TGCGCCAGCAGCTTGGACCAGGGCCGGGAGACCCAGTACTTC.

The chain couples TRBV19 to TRBJ2-7; 9 bases agree with TRBD1. Germline loops: CDR1 LNHDA, CDR2 SQIVND (reference sequence). This CDR3 is 14 amino acids long. With V trimmed by 3 bases and J by 4 bases, 4 bases remained unmatched. The CDR3 DNA reads as TGTGCCAGTAGTATCGGGACAGGGTTGTACGAGCAGTACTTC. Its translation is CASSIGTGLYEQYF.

V usage is TRBV5-4 and J usage is TRBJ2-1, with D possibly being TRBD2 (6 bases). In germline, CDR1 is SGHNT, CDR2 YYREEE (reference sequence). Trimming removed 5 bases at V and 2 bases at J, with 11 bases between. CDR3 length: 14 amino acids. CDR3 loop: CASSVRLAYNEQFF. In DNA, the CDR3 is TGTGCCAGCAGTGTGAGACTAGCCTACAATGAGCAGTTCTTC.

The chain links TRBV6-5 to TRBJ2-4; D is possibly TRBD1 (6 bases). Trimming removed 4 bases at V and 0 bases at J, with 13 bases between. CDR1 and CDR2 from the germline V gene are MNHEY and SVGAGI. The CDR3 contains 16 residues. The CDR3 region has the DNA TGTGCCAGCAGTTCGGGACAACCCCTAGCCAAAAACATTCAGTACTTC. Protein product: CASSSGQPLAKNIQYF.

This clone came up once. The V call is TRBV28, the J call TRBJ1-1; 10 bases are shared with TRBD1. The CDR3 sequence is 16 residues long. The V and J ends lost 2 bases and 9 bases, in that order; junction bases with no gene match: 12. CDR1 is MDHEN, CDR2 SYDVKM, per germline. CDR3 in amino acids: CASSLRQGARGKKAFF. The CDR3 nucleotides are TGTGCCAGCAGTTTAAGACAGGGGGCGCGGGGAAAAAAAGCTTTCTTT.

The table lists this clone with a count of one. The chain is built from TRBV7-7 and TRBJ1-1, with a weak D call TRBD1 (5 bases). The length of the CDR3 is 13 residues. Trimming cost V 2 bases and J 4 bases, with 8 bases left between them. CDR1 is SSHAT, CDR2 FNYEAQ, per germline (reference sequence). The CDR3 region has the DNA TGTGCCAGCAGCTTAAATAGGGGCACTGAAGCTTTCTTT. Its protein is CASSLNRGTEAFF. The full variable domain, rest sourced from reference TRBV7-7 and TRBJ1-1, is GAGVSQSPRYKVTKRGQDVTLRCDPISSHATLYWYQQALGQGPEFLTYFNYEAQPDKSGLPSDRFSAERPEGSISTLTIQRTEQRDSAMYRCASSLNRGTEAFFGQGTRLTVV.

The chain has TRBV7-2 and TRBJ2-7; TRBD2 is a possible D gene (5 bases). This CDR3 has 14 amino acids. Trimming pared 4 bases from V and 1 base from J, leaving 11 bases between. Germline loops: CDR1 SGHTA, CDR2 FQGNSA. The CDR3 coding sequence is TGTGCCAGCAGCTCCATGGAGCGGTCCTACGAGCAGTACTTC. Protein: CASSSMERSYEQYF.

J is TRBJ2-2 and V is TRBV18; 8 nucleotides align to TRBD2. Germline lookup yields CDR1 KGHSH and CDR2 LQKENI. With 3 bases clipped from V and 4 bases from J, the junction kept 4 bases outside the gene matches. The CDR3 loop spans 15 amino acids. CDR3 residues: CASSPRTSPTGELFF. In nucleotides, the CDR3 is TGTGCCAGCTCACCCAGGACTAGCCCCACCGGGGAGCTGTTTTTT. Together with reference TRBV18 and TRBJ2-2, the CDR3 gives the full variable domain: NAGVMQNPRHLVRRRGQEARLRCSPMKGHSHVYWYRQLPEEGLKFMVYLQKENIIDESGMPKERFSAEFPKEGPSILRIQQVVRGDSAAYFCASSPRTSPTGELFFGEGSRLTVL.

As concerns this clone: At one end the junction does not follow the germline gene, possibly because of a read error. The CDR3 DNA sequence: TGTGCCAGCAGCATCGGGAAAGCACAAGGGACCCAGTACTTC. Amino acid sequence: CASSIGKAQGTQYF. The genes are TRBV5-4 and TRBJ2-5; D is perhaps TRBD2 (5 bases). The CDR3 spans 14 residues. Germline-derived CDR1 and CDR2 are SGHNT and YYREEE (reference sequence).

The V call is TRBV30, the J call TRBJ2-1; D is unresolved. The CDR3 spans 14 residues. The V gene lost 0 bases and the J gene lost 5 bases, with 11 bases spanning the gap. Germline loops: CDR1 GTSNPN, CDR2 SVGIG (reference sequence). The CDR3, as DNA: TGTGCCTGGAGTGTACTCTCTACCAACAATGAGCAGTTCTTC. Its translation is CAWSVLSTNNEQFF.

The genes are TRBV9 and TRBJ2-5; D gene unclear. Per the germline V gene, CDR1 is SGDLS and CDR2 is YYNGEE. V lost 0 bases to trimming and J lost 5 bases, with 8 bases between them. The CDR3 totals 13 residues. The CDR3 nucleotides read TGTGCCAGCAGCGTAGGTCCGAGGGAGACCCAGTACTTC. This sequence encodes CASSVGPRETQYF.

This clone showed up just a few times. This chain uses TRBV12-2 with TRBJ2-2; TRBD1 is the table's D call and was not checked against the DNA. TRBV12-2 is reported as a pseudogene. CDR3 size: 15 residues. The CDR3, as DNA: TGTGCAAGTCGCTTCAAGACAGAGAACACCGGGGAGCTGTTTTTT. Amino acid sequence: CASRFKTENTGELFF.

The sample holds a few counts of this clone. Written as DNA, the CDR3 is TGTGCCAGCAGCGCACGGGAGGGCCTGGATACGCAGTATTTT. Residues: CASSAREGLDTQYF. The rearrangement joins TRBV25-1 to TRBJ2-3, with 8 bases that match TRBD2. This CDR3 region has 14 residues. Germline V CDR1 and CDR2: MGHDK, SYGVNS. With V trimmed by 6 bases and J by 6 bases, 8 bases remained unmatched.

The chain couples TRBV20-1 to TRBJ2-5; maybe TRBD2 (5 bases). The germline V gene encodes CDR1 DFQATT and CDR2 SNEGSKA (reference sequence). The CDR3 extends over 11 amino acids. The CDR3 loop is CSARVQETQYF. CDR3 coding DNA: TGCAGCGCGAGGGTTCAAGAGACCCAGTACTTC.

This clone has a handful of counts. V is TRBV2 and J is TRBJ1-1; 9 bases map to TRBD1. The J segment lost 1 base and the V segment lost 8 bases, leaving 2 bases of the junction unmatched. Germline V gives CDR1 SNHLY, CDR2 FYNNEI. This CDR3 is built from 13 residues. The CDR3 loop reads CASVDRGNTEAFF. CDR3 nucleotides: TGTGCCAGCGTGGACAGGGGGAACACTGAAGCTTTCTTT.

This chain connects TRBV7-7 to TRBJ2-3; 15 bases are shared with TRBD2. V lost 5 bases, J lost 4 bases, and 4 bases stayed unmatched. Germline V gene lookup returns CDR1 SSHAT and CDR2 FNYEAQ (reference sequence). The CDR3 sequence is 16 residues long. The DNA for the CDR3 is TGTGCCAGCAGCCCGGGACTAGCGGGAGGCGCAGATACGCAGTATTTT. It specifies CASSPGLAGGADTQYF.

This rearrangement joins TRBV7-3 to TRBJ2-5, with D perhaps TRBD1 (6 bases). V gave up 3 bases and J gave up 5 bases, with 19 bases separating them. The CDR3 consists of 16 residues. Per the germline V gene, CDR1 is SGHTA and CDR2 is FQGTGA. The CDR3 nucleotides read TGTGCCAGCAGCTTGACTACCCTGACAGGAAGGGAGACCCAGTACTTC. Amino acids: CASSLTTLTGRETQYF.

The chain employs TRBV5-1 and TRBJ1-4; D gene uncertain. Germline V gives CDR1 SGHRS, CDR2 YFSETQ. V was cut by 1 base and J by 2 bases, with 9 bases left in between. The CDR3 consists of 15 residues. This chain's CDR3 is CASSLFGSTNEKLFF. CDR3 nucleotides: TGCGCCAGCAGCTTGTTCGGGAGCACTAATGAAAAACTGTTTTTT.

This clone was observed a few times. The gene calls are TRBV28 and TRBJ1-1, with no clear D. The CDR3 totals 15 residues. V lost 3 bases to trimming and J lost 0 bases, with 11 bases between them. Per the germline V gene, CDR1 is MDHEN and CDR2 is SYDVKM. In nucleotides, the CDR3 is TGTGCCAGCAGTTTTGTGACTAACCTGAACACTGAAGCTTTCTTT. Translating gives CASSFVTNLNTEAFF. Full variable domain (missing parts from reference TRBV28 and TRBJ1-1): DVKVTQSSRYLVKRTGEKVFLECVQDMDHENMFWYRQDPGLGLRLIYFSYDVKMKEKGDIPEGYSVSREKKERFSLILESASTNQTSMYLCASSFVTNLNTEAFFGQGTRLTVV.

This clone appeared once. V gene TRBV27 combines with J gene TRBJ1-4; no definite D call. Germline V lookup: CDR1 MNHEY, CDR2 SMNVEV (reference sequence). V was shortened by 4 bases and J by 5 bases, with 5 bases between the two germline ends. This CDR3 has 12 residues. Here the CDR3 DNA reads TGTGCCAGCAGTTACAAGAATGAAAAACTGTTTTTT. Protein sequence: CASSYKNEKLFF.

This chain links TRBV7-2 with TRBJ2-7; possibly TRBD2 for D (7 bases). V was clipped by 5 bases and J by 4 bases, with 12 bases between them. CDR1 and CDR2 (germline): SGHTA, FQGNSA. This CDR3 region has 13 residues. The CDR3 is CASSPRGGYEQYF. The CDR3 coding sequence is TGTGCCAGCAGCCCCAGGGGAGGGTACGAGCAGTACTTC.

Here the CDR3 DNA reads TGTGCCAGCAGCTTTAGTCGGAACACCGGGGAGCTGTTTTTT. Its protein product is CASSFSRNTGELFF. The V call is TRBV7-2, the J call TRBJ2-2, with unresolved D. Germline assignment: CDR1 SGHTA and CDR2 FQGNSA. V lost 3 bases to trimming and J lost 1 base, with 6 bases between them. This CDR3 spans 14 amino acids.

This clone was observed a handful of times. This chain joins TRBV6-1 and TRBJ1-1; 7 bases match TRBD1. V shed 3 bases, J shed 2 bases, and the junction held 6 bases outside the gene matches. This CDR3 has 15 residues. In germline, CDR1 is MNHNS, CDR2 SASEGT. The CDR3 sequence is CASSEQPGGNTEAFF. CDR3 DNA: TGTGCCAGCAGTGAGCAGCCAGGGGGAAACACTGAAGCTTTCTTT.